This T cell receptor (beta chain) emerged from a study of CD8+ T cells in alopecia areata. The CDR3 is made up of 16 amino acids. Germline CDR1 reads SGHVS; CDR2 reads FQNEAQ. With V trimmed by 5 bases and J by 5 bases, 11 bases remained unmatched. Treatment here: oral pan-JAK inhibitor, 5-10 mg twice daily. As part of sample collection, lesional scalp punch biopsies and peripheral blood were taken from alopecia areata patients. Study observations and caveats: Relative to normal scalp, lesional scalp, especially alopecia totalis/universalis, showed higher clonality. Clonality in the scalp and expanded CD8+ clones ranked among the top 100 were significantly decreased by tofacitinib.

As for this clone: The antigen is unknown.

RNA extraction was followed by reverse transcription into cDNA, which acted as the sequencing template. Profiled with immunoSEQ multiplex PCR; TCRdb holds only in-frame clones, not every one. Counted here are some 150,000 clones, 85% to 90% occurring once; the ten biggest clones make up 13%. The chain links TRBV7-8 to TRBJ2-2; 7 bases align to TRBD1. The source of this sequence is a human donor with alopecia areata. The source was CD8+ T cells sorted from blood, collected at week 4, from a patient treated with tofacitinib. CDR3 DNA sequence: TGTGCCAGCAGCCTAAGCCGGGACAGAAAAACCGGGGAGCTGTTTTTT. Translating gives CASSLSRDRKTGELFF. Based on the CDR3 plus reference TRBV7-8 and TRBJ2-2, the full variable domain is GAGVSQSPRYKVAKRGQDVALRCDPISGHVSLFWYQQALGQGPEFLTYFQNEAQLDKSGLPSDRFFAERPEGSVSTLKIQRTQQEDSAVYLCASSLSRDRKTGELFFGEGSRLTVL.